This T cell receptor (beta chain) was recovered during a study of cytomegalovirus exposure and HLA in healthy donors. Study-wide background: The study placed about 86% of its approximately 400 genotyped donors in the Caucasian-associated ancestry cluster.

V gave up 5 bases and J gave up 0 bases, with 7 bases separating them. The CDR3 runs to 13 residues. The V gene's germline CDR1 is LNHDA and CDR2 SQIVND (reference sequence). A multiplex PCR was run with 60 Vbeta primers and 13 Jbeta primers. The method was immunoSEQ multiplex PCR; TCRdb's version includes in-frame clones alone and lacks a portion of them. In the table there are some 130,000 clones, 75% to 90% of which are singletons. Input material: PBMCs. The sequence was collected from a woman aged 45-59 years in good health and CMV-seropositive. V is TRBV19 and J is TRBJ1-2; D is unclear. Here the CDR3 reads CASSSVPNYGYTF. DNA for the CDR3: TGTGCCAGTAGTTCCGTCCCTAACTATGGCTACACCTTC.